A single sample is the source of the 30 T cell receptor beta chains below, sequenced in a study of response to subunit inactivated influenza vaccine. TCRdb called the RT-PCR reads again in MiXCR, with one record for every CDR3 protein. The table lists about 650,000 distinct CDR3 sequences, more than 15% of them singletons. Sequencing was performed on PBMCs from blood, taken roughly 12 days after vaccination. Source of these receptors: a man aged 50-59 years who received an inactivated influenza vaccine.

To note about this clonotype: Possible read error: a much larger clone is one base away. Without the conserved terminal phenylalanine or tryptophan, this CDR3 likely stems from a read error. The chain links TRBV5-1 to TRBJ2-1; 12 nucleotides match TRBD2. The germline CDR1 and CDR2 sequences are SGHRS and YFSETQ. The CDR3 is 16 amino acids. Trimming at V came to 0 bases and at J to 7 bases, leaving 5 bases not matched to a gene. The CDR3 DNA sequence: TGCGCCAGCAGCTTGGCCCCGACTAGCGGGAGAAATGAGCAGTTCCTC. Residues: CASSLAPTSGRNEQFL.

This clonotype was counted a few times. The rearrangement links TRBV4-2 to TRBJ2-6; the match to TRBD2 covers 11 bases. CDR1 is LGHNA and CDR2 is YNFKEQ in the germline V gene. The CDR3 is 19 amino acids. V was clipped by 0 bases and J by 2 bases; unmatched bases: 6. This chain's CDR3 is CASSQDFGSGRAGANVLTF. CDR3 sequence (DNA): TGTGCCAGCAGCCAAGATTTTGGTAGCGGGAGGGCTGGGGCCAACGTCCTGACTTTC.

This clonotype was detected a few times. Here the CDR3 DNA reads TGTGCCAGCAGCTGGGGACAGGATTTGGGGGAGCCCCAGCATTTT. The encoded protein is CASSWGQDLGEPQHF. J is TRBJ1-5 and V is TRBV5-8, with 8 bases matching TRBD1. The CDR3 covers 15 residues. Germline CDR1 reads SGHTS; CDR2 reads YDEGEE. V lost 3 bases and J lost 8; bases outside the gene matches: 10.

This clonotype was seen at least ten times. The chain is built from TRBV29-1 and TRBJ2-7, with TRBD1 matching over 12 bases. From germline, CDR1 is SQVTM and CDR2 ANQGSEA. V was pared by 4 bases and J by 4 bases, with 5 bases of the junction left unmatched. The CDR3 runs to 14 residues. CDR3 DNA: TGCAGCGTTGTAAAGGGACAGGGGGCTTACGAGCAGTACTTC. Protein: CSVVKGQGAYEQYF.

This clonotype was found a few times. This chain joins TRBV28 and TRBJ1-1, with TRBD1 matching 12 bases. CDR3 length: 16 residues. V trimming: 6 bases; J trimming: 3 bases; junction bases outside the gene matches: 8. Looked up from germline, CDR1 is MDHEN and CDR2 is SYDVKM. In nucleotides, the CDR3 is TGTGCCAGCAGGGGGACAGGGGGCGCGACGGACACTGAAGCTTTCTTT. It yields the protein CASRGTGGATDTEAFF.

The table lists this clonotype with a count of one. The rearrangement uses TRBV25-1 and TRBJ1-2; unclear D gene. Per the germline V gene, CDR1 is MGHDK and CDR2 is SYGVNS. This CDR3 contains 15 residues. V lost 0 bases and J lost 8, with 16 bases in between. CDR3 in DNA: TGTGCCAGCAGTGAATATATAGTCGGCACTACGGGCTACACCTTC. Protein sequence: CASSEYIVGTTGYTF.

The chain combines TRBV28 with TRBJ2-2; a weak D match, TRBD2 (5 bases). Looked up from germline, CDR1 is MDHEN and CDR2 is SYDVKM. This CDR3 comprises 14 residues. Deletions cut 6 bases from V and 5 bases from J, with 13 bases between. The CDR3 DNA is TGTGCCAGCAGCACGGGGTATCAGACCGGGGAGCTGTTTTTT. Translation: CASSTGYQTGELFF.

J is TRBJ2-2 and V is TRBV10-3; 9 positions match TRBD1. This CDR3 has 14 residues. Losses at the gene ends were 4 bases for V and 7 bases for J; bases not matched to a gene: 4. Germline V CDR1 and CDR2: ENHRY, SYGVKD. CDR3 sequence: CAISGTGDGGELFF. The CDR3 nucleotides are TGTGCCATCAGTGGGACAGGGGATGGCGGGGAGCTGTTTTTT.

This chain connects TRBV11-2 to TRBJ1-4, with D unclear. The CDR3 covers 15 residues. Germline loops: CDR1 SGHAT, CDR2 FQNNGV. The V gene lost 1 base and the J gene lost 1 base, with 7 bases spanning the gap. The CDR3 loop is CASSLGARTNEKLFF. CDR3 sequence (DNA): TGTGCCAGCAGCTTAGGGGCCAGAACTAATGAAAAACTGTTTTTT.

This clonotype has a handful of counts. This sequence joins TRBV9 and TRBJ1-4; TRBD1 matches at 8 bases. Germline assignment: CDR1 SGDLS and CDR2 YYNGEE. Trimming took 0 bases from V and 7 from J; bases not matched to a gene: 5. The CDR3 spans 15 residues. The CDR3 region has the DNA TGTGCCAGCAGCGTAGACCAGGGGGCGGGTGAAAAACTGTTTTTT. As protein: CASSVDQGAGEKLFF.

This clonotype was seen a few times. The rearrangement joins TRBV4-3 to TRBJ2-7, with TRBD2 matching over 8 bases. V lost 0 bases, J lost 4 bases, and 5 bases stayed unmatched. The length of the CDR3 is 15 residues. From germline, CDR1 is LGHNA and CDR2 YSLEER. CDR3 amino acids: CASSQEEGTSYEQYF. CDR3 DNA: TGCGCCAGCAGCCAAGAGGAGGGGACTAGTTACGAGCAGTACTTC.

This clonotype was seen only a few times. The chain carries TRBV6-2 or TRBV6-3 and TRBJ2-1; no clear D. Germline CDR1 is MNHEY and CDR2 is SVGEGT. The CDR3 spans 15 residues. V lost 7 bases and J 0 bases, leaving 13 bases between the germline ends. The DNA for the CDR3 is TGTGCCAGCATCGAACCCGGAAGCTCCTACAATGAGCAGTTCTTC. Translation gives CASIEPGSSYNEQFF.

CDR3 in amino acids: CSARQASTEAFF. DNA of the CDR3: TGCAGTGCTCGGCAGGCCTCCACTGAAGCTTTCTTT. This chain links TRBV20-1 with TRBJ1-1, with D uncertain. Between the trimmed V and J ends, which lost 5 bases and 4 bases, there was a span of 11 bases. This CDR3 spans 12 amino acids. The germline CDR1 and CDR2 sequences are DFQATT and SNEGSKA (reference sequence).

The chain combines TRBV24-1 with TRBJ2-5; D is unresolved. V was trimmed by 4 bases and J by 5 bases, leaving 7 bases between them. The CDR3 loop spans 12 amino acids. Germline values: CDR1 KGHDR, CDR2 SFDVKD. CDR3 sequence: CATSEGIETQYF. In DNA form, the CDR3 reads TGTGCCACCAGTGAGGGTATCGAGACCCAGTACTTC.

The chain uses TRBV6-2 or TRBV6-3 and TRBJ2-4; D possibly corresponds to TRBD1 (6 bases). The V end was cut by 6 bases, the J end by 3 bases, with 15 bases between. This CDR3 contains 15 residues. From germline, CDR1 is MNHEY and CDR2 SVGEGT. The CDR3 sequence is CASRPTGYNKNIQYF. CDR3 DNA: TGTGCCAGCAGACCGACAGGATACAACAAAAACATTCAGTACTTC.

There are many counts of this clonotype. This rearrangement joins TRBV6-2 or TRBV6-3 to TRBJ2-1, with D perhaps matching TRBD1 (10 bases). Germline CDR1 is MNHEY and CDR2 is SVGEGT. Trimming removed 0 bases at V and 2 bases at J, with 29 bases between. This CDR3 spans 22 amino acids. The CDR3 loop is CASSYSPGQGIVSGGAYNEQFF. CDR3 nucleotides: TGTGCCAGCAGTTACTCCCCGGGACAGGGGATCGTTAGCGGGGGAGCCTACAATGAGCAGTTCTTC.

This clonotype was seen a handful of times. The chain links TRBV7-8 to TRBJ2-7; unclear D gene. V lost 1 base to trimming and J lost 2 bases, with 15 bases between them. The germline CDR1 and CDR2 sequences are SGHVS and FQNEAQ. The CDR3 covers 16 residues. The CDR3: CASSLVRDREPYEQYF. Here the CDR3 DNA reads TGTGCCAGCAGCTTAGTGCGAGACCGTGAACCCTACGAGCAGTACTTC.

This clonotype was seen ten or more times. This chain uses TRBV19 with TRBJ2-5; 7 bases align to TRBD1. Germline trimming cut 5 bases from V and 1 base from J; bases unmatched to any gene: 4. Germline V CDR1 and CDR2: LNHDA, SQIVND (reference sequence). The CDR3 sequence is 14 residues long. CDR3 sequence (DNA): TGTGCCAGTAGTTCCGGGACAGTCCAAGAGACCCAGTACTTC. Amino acid sequence: CASSSGTVQETQYF.

The sample holds many counts of this clonotype. This CDR3 is CASSWGGDNQPQHF. DNA for the CDR3: TGTGCCAGCAGTTGGGGAGGAGACAATCAGCCCCAGCATTTT. This sequence joins TRBV6-5 and TRBJ1-5, with no clear D. CDR1 MNHEY and CDR2 SVGAGI come from the germline V gene. Trimming pared 4 bases from V and 3 bases from J, leaving 10 bases between. CDR3 length equals 14 residues.

The chain is built from TRBV7-2 and TRBJ1-2, with a weak D call TRBD1 (5 bases). The CDR3 length is 15 residues. V was clipped by 3 bases and J by 4 bases, with 15 bases between them. The germline gives CDR1 SGHTA, CDR2 FQGNSA. CDR3 loop: CASSFSLDSFYGYTF. CDR3 DNA: TGTGCCAGCAGCTTTTCTTTAGACAGTTTCTATGGCTACACCTTC.

Many counts were recorded for this clonotype. The chain couples TRBV3-1 to TRBJ2-5; 12 bases are a match to TRBD2. The germline CDR1 and CDR2 sequences are LGHDT and YNNKEL (reference sequence). V shed 5 bases, J shed 2 bases, and the junction held 6 bases outside the gene matches. The CDR3 covers 16 residues. The DNA of the CDR3 is TGTGCCAGCAGCGACAGGACTAGCGGGAATCAAGAGACCCAGTACTTC. It codes for CASSDRTSGNQETQYF.

A few counts support this clonotype. CDR3 in amino acids: CSAKAGPSSYEQYF. The CDR3 region has the DNA TGCAGTGCCAAAGCGGGTCCCAGCTCCTACGAGCAGTACTTC. V gene TRBV20-1 combines with J gene TRBJ2-7; tentatively, D is TRBD2 (6 bases). Germline V gives CDR1 DFQATT, CDR2 SNEGSKA (reference sequence). With 6 bases removed from V and 0 bases from J, the gap between germline ends came to 15 bases. The CDR3 covers 14 residues.

There are a few counts of this clonotype. The V call is TRBV7-3, the J call TRBJ2-3, with TRBD2 identical over 13 bases. The CDR3 extends over 16 amino acids. CDR1 and CDR2 (germline): SGHTA, FQGTGA. V lost 3 bases and J lost 3; bases outside the gene matches: 3. CDR3 amino acids: CASSFTTSGRTDTQYF. The CDR3, as DNA: TGTGCCAGCAGCTTTACGACTAGCGGGAGGACAGATACGCAGTATTTT.

The chain links TRBV9 to TRBJ2-7; tentatively, D is TRBD1 (7 bases). Germline values: CDR1 SGDLS, CDR2 YYNGEE. V dropped 0 bases and J dropped 4 bases, with 17 bases sitting between them. The CDR3 totals 16 residues. CDR3 in amino acids: CASSVAVAGGLYEQYF. The CDR3 nucleotides are TGTGCCAGCAGCGTAGCTGTGGCAGGGGGGCTGTACGAGCAGTACTTC.

Only a few counts were recorded for this clonotype. This rearrangement joins TRBV6-1 to TRBJ2-1, with TRBD1 matching 8 bases. Germline V lookup: CDR1 MNHNS, CDR2 SASEGT. After removal of 6 bases from V and 2 bases from J, the junction contained 9 bases not matched to a gene. The CDR3 is made up of 16 amino acids. The CDR3 spells CASSPPSTGAYNEQFF. CDR3 DNA sequence: TGTGCCAGCAGCCCGCCGTCGACAGGGGCCTACAATGAGCAGTTCTTC.

The genes are TRBV28 and TRBJ2-5, with 14 bases that match TRBD2. The CDR3 is made up of 17 amino acids. Germline values: CDR1 MDHEN, CDR2 SYDVKM. The trim removed 2 bases at V and 5 bases at J, leaving 7 bases unmatched. CDR3 sequence: CASSLLRLAGGFETQYF. The CDR3 DNA reads as TGTGCCAGCAGTTTACTACGACTAGCGGGGGGGTTTGAGACCCAGTACTTC.

In DNA, the CDR3 is TGTGCCATCAGCAATAGCGGGTCCGACTACAATGAGCAGTTCTTC. It translates to CAISNSGSDYNEQFF. The chain employs TRBV10-3 and TRBJ2-1; TRBD2 matches at 7 bases. Germline-derived CDR1 and CDR2 are ENHRY and SYGVKD. The CDR3 is 15 amino acids. V shed 6 bases and J 3 bases; nucleotides not matched to a gene: 8.

Many counts were recorded for this clonotype. The chain joins TRBV12-3 or TRBV12-4 to TRBJ2-1; D remains ambiguous. CDR3 size: 14 residues. Trimming shortened V by 6 bases and J by 0 bases, and 9 bases separated the two germline ends. In nucleotides, the CDR3 is TGTGCCAGCAGCCACGGTAGCTCCTACAATGAGCAGTTCTTC. Protein sequence: CASSHGSSYNEQFF.

V gene TRBV6-5 combines with J gene TRBJ1-3; D gene ambiguous. V was shortened by 4 bases and J by 11 bases, with 12 bases between the two germline ends. CDR3 size: 12 residues. The germline V gene has CDR1 MNHEY and CDR2 SVGAGI. CDR3 amino acids: CASSSSGRSIYF. The CDR3 coding sequence is TGTGCCAGCAGTTCTTCAGGAAGATCCATATATTTT.

Ten or more counts support this clonotype. The chain joins TRBV10-3 to TRBJ2-2, with D maybe TRBD1 (6 bases). V lost 0 bases to trimming and J lost 3 bases, with 11 bases between them. This CDR3 has 16 amino acids. Germline V gene data show CDR1 as ENHRY and CDR2 as SYGVKD. The CDR3 reads CAISESRTVYTGELFF. CDR3 nucleotide sequence: TGTGCCATCAGTGAGTCCCGGACAGTTTACACCGGGGAGCTGTTTTTT.